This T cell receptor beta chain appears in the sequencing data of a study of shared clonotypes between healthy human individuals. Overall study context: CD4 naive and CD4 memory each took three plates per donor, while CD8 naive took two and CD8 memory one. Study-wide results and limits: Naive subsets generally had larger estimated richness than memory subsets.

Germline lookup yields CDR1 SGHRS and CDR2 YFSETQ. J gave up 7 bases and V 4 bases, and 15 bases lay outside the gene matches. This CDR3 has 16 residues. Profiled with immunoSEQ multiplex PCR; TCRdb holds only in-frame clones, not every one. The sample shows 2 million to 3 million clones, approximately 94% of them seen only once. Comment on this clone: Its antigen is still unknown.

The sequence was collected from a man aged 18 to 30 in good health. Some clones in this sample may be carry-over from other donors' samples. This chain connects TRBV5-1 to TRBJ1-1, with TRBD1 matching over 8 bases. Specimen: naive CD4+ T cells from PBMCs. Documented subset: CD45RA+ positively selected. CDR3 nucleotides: TGCGCCAGCAGCCGGGTGGTGCAGGGGGCGGGTCGTGAAGCTTTCTTT. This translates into CASSRVVQGAGREAFF.